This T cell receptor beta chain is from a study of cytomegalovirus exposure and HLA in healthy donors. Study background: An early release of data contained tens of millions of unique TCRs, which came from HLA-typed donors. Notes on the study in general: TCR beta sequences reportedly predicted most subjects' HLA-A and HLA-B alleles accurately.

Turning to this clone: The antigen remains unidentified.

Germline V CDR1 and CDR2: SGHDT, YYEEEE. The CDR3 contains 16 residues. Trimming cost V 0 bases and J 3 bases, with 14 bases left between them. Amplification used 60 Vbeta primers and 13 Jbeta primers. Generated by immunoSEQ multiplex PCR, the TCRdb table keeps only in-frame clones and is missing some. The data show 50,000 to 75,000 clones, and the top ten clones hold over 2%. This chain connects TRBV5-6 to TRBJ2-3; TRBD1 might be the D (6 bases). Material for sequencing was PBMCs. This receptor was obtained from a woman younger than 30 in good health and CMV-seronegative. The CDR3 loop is CASSLVVAGETDTQYF. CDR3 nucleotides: TGTGCCAGCAGCTTGGTGGTGGCAGGGGAAACAGATACGCAGTATTTT.